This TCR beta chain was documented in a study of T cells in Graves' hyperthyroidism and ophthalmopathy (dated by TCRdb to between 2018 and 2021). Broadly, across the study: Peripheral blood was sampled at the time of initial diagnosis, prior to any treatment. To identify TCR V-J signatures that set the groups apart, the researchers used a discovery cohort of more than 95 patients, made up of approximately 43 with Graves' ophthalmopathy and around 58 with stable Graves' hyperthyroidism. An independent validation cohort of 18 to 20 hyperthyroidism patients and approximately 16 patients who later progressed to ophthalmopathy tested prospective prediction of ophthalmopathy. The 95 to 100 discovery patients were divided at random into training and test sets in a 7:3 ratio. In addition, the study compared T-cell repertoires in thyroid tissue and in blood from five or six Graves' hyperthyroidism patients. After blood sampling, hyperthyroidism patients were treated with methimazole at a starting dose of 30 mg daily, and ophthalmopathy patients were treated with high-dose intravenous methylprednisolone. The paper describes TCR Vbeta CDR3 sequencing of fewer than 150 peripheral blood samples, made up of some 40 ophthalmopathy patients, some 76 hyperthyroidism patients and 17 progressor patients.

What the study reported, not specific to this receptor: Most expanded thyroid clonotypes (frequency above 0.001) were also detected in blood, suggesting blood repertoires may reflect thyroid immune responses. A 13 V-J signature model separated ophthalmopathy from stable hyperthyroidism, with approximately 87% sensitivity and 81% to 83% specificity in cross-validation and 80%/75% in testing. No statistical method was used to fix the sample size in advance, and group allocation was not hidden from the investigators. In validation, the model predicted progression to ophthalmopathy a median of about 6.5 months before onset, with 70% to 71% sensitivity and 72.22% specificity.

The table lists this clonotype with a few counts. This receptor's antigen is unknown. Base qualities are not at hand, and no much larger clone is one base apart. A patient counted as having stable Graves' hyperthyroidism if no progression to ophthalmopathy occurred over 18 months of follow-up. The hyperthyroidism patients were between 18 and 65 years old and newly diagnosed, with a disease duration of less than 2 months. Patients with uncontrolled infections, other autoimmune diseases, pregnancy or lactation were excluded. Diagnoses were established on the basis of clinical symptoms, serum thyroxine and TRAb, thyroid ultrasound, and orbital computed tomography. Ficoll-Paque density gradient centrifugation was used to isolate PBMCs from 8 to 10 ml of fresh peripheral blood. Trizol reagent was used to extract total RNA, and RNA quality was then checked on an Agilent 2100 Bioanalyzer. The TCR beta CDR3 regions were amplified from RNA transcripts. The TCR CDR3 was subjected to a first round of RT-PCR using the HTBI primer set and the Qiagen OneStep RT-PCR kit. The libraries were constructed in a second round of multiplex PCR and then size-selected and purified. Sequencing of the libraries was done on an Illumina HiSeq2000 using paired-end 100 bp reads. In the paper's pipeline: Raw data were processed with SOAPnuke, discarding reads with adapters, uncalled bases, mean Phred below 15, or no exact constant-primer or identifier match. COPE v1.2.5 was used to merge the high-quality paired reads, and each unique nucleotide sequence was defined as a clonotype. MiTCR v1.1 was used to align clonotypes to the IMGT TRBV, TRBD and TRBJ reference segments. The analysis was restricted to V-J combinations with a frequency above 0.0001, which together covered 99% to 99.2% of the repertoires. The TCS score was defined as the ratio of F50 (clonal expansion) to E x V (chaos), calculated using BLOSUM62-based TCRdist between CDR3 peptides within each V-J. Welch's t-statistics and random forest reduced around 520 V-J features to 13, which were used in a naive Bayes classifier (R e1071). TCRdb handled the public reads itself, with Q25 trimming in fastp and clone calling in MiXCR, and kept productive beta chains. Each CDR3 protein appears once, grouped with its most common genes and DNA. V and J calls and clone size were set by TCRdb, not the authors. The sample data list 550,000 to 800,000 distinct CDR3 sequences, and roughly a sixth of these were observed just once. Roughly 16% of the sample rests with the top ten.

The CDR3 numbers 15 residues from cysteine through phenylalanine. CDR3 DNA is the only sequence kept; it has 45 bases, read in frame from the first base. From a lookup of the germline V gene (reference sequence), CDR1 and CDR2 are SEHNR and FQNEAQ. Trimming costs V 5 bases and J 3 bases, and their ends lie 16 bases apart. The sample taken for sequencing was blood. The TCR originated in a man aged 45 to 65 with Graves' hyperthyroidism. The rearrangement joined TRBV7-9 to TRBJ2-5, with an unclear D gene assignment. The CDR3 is CASSPPTGRKETQYF. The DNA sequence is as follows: TGTGCCAGCAGCCCCCCGACGGGTAGGAAAGAGACCCAGTACTTC.